Detailed here is one T cell receptor beta chain. In the authors' workflow: For nucleated cells, counts were estimated from reference gene primer amplification. The table came from immunoSEQ multiplex PCR; TCRdb's copy has only in-frame clones and leaves some out. V, J and clone size are those of that table, while D and trimming were read from the DNA. The table includes around 44,000 clones, approximately 90% detected once. The sample originates from a study of blood T cell repertoires in COVID-19. Study-level information: Whether acute or convalescent, the COVID-19 samples came from the United States, Italy and Spain. Nucleic acid was either cDNA or gDNA, and it came from T cells, B-cell-depleted T cells, or PBMCs.

Germline V gene data show CDR1 as MNHEY and CDR2 as SMNVEV (reference sequence). Trimming removed 6 bases at V and 2 bases at J, with 17 bases between. The CDR3 runs to 16 residues. This rearrangement joins TRBV27 to TRBJ1-5; D remains unclear. Input material: peripheral blood. The clonotype was recovered from a human donor in a cohort sampled during active COVID-19. CDR3 residues: CASRKWTEGGNQPQHF. CDR3 DNA: TGTGCCAGCAGAAAGTGGACGGAGGGAGGCAATCAGCCCCAGCATTTT.